This TCR beta chain derives from a study of cytomegalovirus exposure and HLA in healthy donors. Study findings and constraints: According to an earlier analysis, most TCR beta V segments yielded productive rearrangements about 90% or about 30% of the time. Most TCR sequences showed up rarely, but some public TCRs showed up in many donors.

The study ran its PCR with 60 Vbeta and 13 Jbeta primers. Assay used: immunoSEQ multiplex PCR; TCRdb lists only in-frame clones, some missing. The sample yields 140,000 to 150,000 clones, over 60% seen once. Regarding this clone: Its antigen is still unknown.

Looked up from germline, CDR1 is SQVTM and CDR2 is ANQGSEA. The CDR3 covers 12 residues. The V end was cut by 5 bases, the J end by 4 bases, with 12 bases between. This TCR was recovered from a man aged 35-49 years in good health and CMV-seronegative. This chain links TRBV29-1 with TRBJ2-7, with D uncertain. The sequenced sample was PBMCs. Here the CDR3 reads CSVNQAPYEQYF. The CDR3 DNA reads TGCAGCGTTAATCAAGCCCCATACGAGCAGTACTTC.